The rows below give T cell receptor beta chains drawn from one sample of a study of cytomegalovirus exposure and HLA in healthy donors. The method was immunoSEQ multiplex PCR; TCRdb's version includes in-frame clones alone and lacks a portion of them. Among about 43,000 clones listed, 51% were seen once. The sample was PBMCs. These receptors were collected from a man aged 55 to 70 in good health and CMV-seronegative. CDR3s include the opening cysteine and the closing phenylalanine or tryptophan. The D gene is left open where the match is weak. For some rows the clone size is stated as once, few or many, or as a class when expanded; others skip it.

j_call clone_size v_call d_call cdr3_aa cdr3_nt
TRBJ1-2 . TRBV27 TRBD1 CASSIRTGGGYTF TGTGCCAGCAGTATAAGGACAGGGGGCGGCTACACCTTC
TRBJ2-7 few TRBV5-4 TRBD2 CASSLGGRAPYEQYF TGTGCCAGCAGCTTGGGCGGGAGGGCACCCTACGAGCAGTACTTC
TRBJ1-2 few TRBV6-1 . CASSQGPNYGYTF TGTGCCAGCAGTCAGGGGCCTAACTATGGCTACACCTTC
TRBJ1-1 few TRBV2 TRBD1 CASSPDRDREAFF TGTGCCAGCAGCCCCGATCGGGACAGGGAAGCTTTCTTT
TRBJ2-7 . TRBV4-1 TRBD1 CASSPPGQGLTEQYF TGCGCCAGCAGCCCTCCGGGACAGGGACTTACCGAGCAGTACTTC
TRBJ1-1 . TRBV7-6 . CASSLEQLNTEAFF TGTGCCAGCAGCTTAGAACAGCTTAACACTGAAGCTTTCTTT
TRBJ2-3 . TRBV28 . CASSLGPGTDTQYF TGTGCCAGCAGTTTAGGGCCAGGGACAGATACGCAGTATTTT
TRBJ2-1 . TRBV5-4 TRBD1 CASSLPGTGRRNEQFF TGTGCCAGCAGCTTGCCCGGGACAGGGCGGAGGAATGAGCAGTTCTTC
TRBJ1-4 . TRBV6-5 . CASSYSAYNEKLFF TGTGCCAGCAGTTACTCGGCTTATAATGAAAAACTGTTTTTT
TRBJ2-7 . TRBV15 TRBD1 CATSRDTDRVTHEQYF TGTGCCACCAGCAGAGATACGGACAGGGTCACCCACGAGCAGTACTTC
TRBJ1-1 . TRBV29-1 TRBD1 CSAHMGQLNTEAFF TGCAGCGCCCATATGGGACAGTTGAACACTGAAGCTTTCTTT
TRBJ1-1 once TRBV6-1 . CASSEEGRGRAFF TGTGCCAGCAGTGAAGAAGGGAGGGGCCGAGCTTTCTTT
TRBJ2-5 . TRBV5-4 TRBD2 CASRGPGTSSQETQYF TGTGCCAGCAGGGGTCCCGGGACTAGCTCCCAAGAGACCCAGTACTTC
TRBJ1-5 . TRBV7-8 TRBD1 CASSPRDRGPYQPQHF TGTGCCAGCAGCCCGCGGGACAGGGGCCCTTATCAGCCCCAGCATTTT
TRBJ2-1 . TRBV7-2 TRBD2 CASSVTGTSNEQFF TGTGCCAGCAGCGTCACCGGGACTAGCAATGAGCAGTTCTTC
TRBJ1-1 . TRBV7-6 . CASTSGAVAFF TGTGCCAGCACTTCAGGGGCGGTAGCTTTCTTT
TRBJ1-1 . TRBV12-5 . CASALGQGRTEAFF TGTGCTAGTGCTTTGGGTCAGGGGCGCACTGAAGCTTTCTTT
TRBJ2-1 few TRBV29-1 . CSATPGRREQFF TGCAGCGCCACCCCAGGGAGGCGGGAGCAGTTCTTC
TRBJ1-5 . TRBV10-2 TRBD1 CASSALLGQGDSQPQHF TGCGCCAGCAGTGCCCTCCTGGGACAGGGGGACTCTCAGCCCCAGCATTTT
TRBJ2-5 . TRBV2 TRBD2 CASSERGLAGDKTQYF TGTGCCAGCAGTGAACGGGGACTAGCGGGGGATAAGACCCAGTACTTC
TRBJ1-4 . TRBV6-6 . CASSYSPGEKLFF TGTGCCAGCAGTTACTCGCCGGGGGAAAAACTGTTTTTT
TRBJ1-3 . TRBV6-7 TRBD1 CARETGGARIGNTIYF TGTGCCAGAGAGACAGGGGGTGCTCGGATTGGAAACACCATATATTTT
TRBJ1-1 . TRBV6-5 . CASSSPQGGAEAFF TGTGCCAGCAGTTCCCCCCAGGGAGGCGCTGAAGCTTTCTTT
TRBJ2-3 few TRBV5-4 TRBD2 CASSPGTSGIGDTQYF TGTGCCAGCAGCCCAGGGACTAGCGGGATTGGAGATACGCAGTATTTT
TRBJ2-2 . TRBV9 . CASSGGNANTGELFF TGTGCCAGCAGCGGCGGCAACGCGAACACCGGGGAGCTGTTTTTT
TRBJ2-1 . TRBV30 . CAWSVALAPYNEQFF TGTGCCTGGAGTGTGGCGCTAGCACCCTACAATGAGCAGTTCTTC
TRBJ1-1 . TRBV5-5 TRBD1 CASSGQGGTEAFF TGTGCCAGCAGCGGACAGGGGGGCACTGAAGCTTTCTTT
TRBJ2-3 . TRBV19 TRBD1 CASSQQGARGTQYF TGTGCCAGTAGTCAACAGGGGGCCAGGGGTACGCAGTATTTT
TRBJ2-7 . TRBV30 . CAWTNRETYEQYF TGTGCCTGGACCAACAGGGAAACCTACGAGCAGTACTTC
TRBJ1-1 few TRBV29-1 . CSVEDLTGAFF TGCAGCGTTGAAGATTTAACGGGGGCTTTCTTT
TRBJ2-2 . TRBV5-4 TRBD2 CASSPGLAGGPDTGELFF TGTGCCAGCAGCCCGGGACTAGCGGGAGGGCCGGACACCGGGGAGCTGTTTTTT
TRBJ1-3 . TRBV6-1 . CASSLEEYSGNTIYF TGTGCCAGCAGCCTAGAGGAGTACTCTGGAAACACCATATATTTT
TRBJ1-5 few TRBV2 . CASSAQGYGNQPQHF TGTGCCAGCAGTGCACAGGGATATGGCAATCAGCCCCAGCATTTT
TRBJ1-1 . TRBV6-5 . CASSYDNMNTEAFF TGTGCCAGCAGTTACGACAACATGAACACTGAAGCTTTCTTT
TRBJ2-5 . TRBV5-1 TRBD2 CASSTGLAGGVRETQYF TGCGCCAGCAGCACGGGACTAGCGGGAGGAGTGAGAGAGACCCAGTACTTC
TRBJ2-1 . TRBV4-1 TRBD2 CASSQPGRTLSNEQFF TGCGCCAGCAGCCAGCCCGGGAGGACTCTATCCAATGAGCAGTTCTTC
TRBJ2-3 few TRBV5-1 . CASSLAVSTDTQYF TGCGCCAGCAGCTTGGCCGTCAGCACAGATACGCAGTATTTT
TRBJ2-6 . TRBV28 . CASSPGVSNVLTF TGTGCCAGCAGCCCCGGAGTTTCCAACGTCCTGACTTTC
TRBJ2-5 . TRBV7-9 TRBD1 CASSPGQTETQYF TGTGCCAGCAGCCCGGGACAGACGGAGACCCAGTACTTC
TRBJ1-2 . TRBV19 . CASSTGTNNYGYTF TGTGCCAGTAGTACGGGGACAAACAACTATGGCTACACCTTC
TRBJ1-1 . TRBV28 . CASVILTNTEAFF TGTGCCAGCGTGATTTTAACTAACACTGAAGCTTTCTTT
TRBJ2-3 . TRBV7-3 . CASSPGRPTDTQYF TGTGCCAGCAGTCCAGGGCGACCTACAGATACGCAGTATTTT
TRBJ1-5 . TRBV2 . CASQLGGSNQPQHF TGTGCCAGCCAACTGGGGGGTAGCAATCAGCCCCAGCATTTT
TRBJ1-2 . TRBV19 TRBD1 CASIDRGSGYTF TGTGCCAGTATCGACAGGGGATCGGGGTACACCTTC
TRBJ2-3 . TRBV30 TRBD2 CAWHGRAGGGTDTQYF TGTGCCTGGCATGGACGGGCGGGAGGTGGCACAGATACGCAGTATTTT
TRBJ2-3 few TRBV5-1 TRBD1 CASSRAGQGANTQYF TGCGCCAGCAGTCGGGCGGGACAGGGGGCAAATACGCAGTATTTT
TRBJ2-6 . TRBV15 . CATSQHSGANVLTF TGTGCCACCAGCCAACACTCTGGGGCCAACGTCCTGACTTTC
TRBJ1-5 . TRBV6-1 . CASAGQRTNQPQHF TGTGCCAGCGCCGGACAGCGCACAAATCAGCCCCAGCATTTT
TRBJ2-1 . TRBV14 TRBD2 CASSQDPGTRVDEQFF TGTGCCAGCAGCCAAGACCCCGGGACTAGAGTCGATGAGCAGTTCTTC
TRBJ1-5 . TRBV6-5 . CASSSALQGYQPQHF TGTGCCAGCAGTTCGGCCTTACAGGGCTATCAGCCCCAGCATTTT
TRBJ1-3 few TRBV7-2 TRBD1 CASSLGTGGSGNTIYF TGTGCCAGCAGCTTAGGGACAGGGGGCTCTGGAAACACCATATATTTT
TRBJ1-3 few TRBV28 . CASRSYDSLSGNTIYF TGTGCCAGCAGATCCTATGACAGCCTCTCTGGAAACACCATATATTTT
TRBJ2-3 . TRBV4-3 . CASSQVGPIAGTDTQYF TGCGCCAGCAGCCAAGTAGGCCCCATAGCGGGCACAGATACGCAGTATTTT
TRBJ1-5 few TRBV7-9 . CASSRGQSDQPQHF TGTGCCAGCAGCCGAGGGCAGTCCGATCAGCCCCAGCATTTT
TRBJ2-2 many TRBV10-1 . CASSDPTGELFF TGCGCCAGCAGTGACCCGACCGGGGAGCTGTTTTTT
TRBJ1-1 few TRBV28 . CASSLFSNTEAFF TGTGCCAGCAGTTTATTCTCCAACACTGAAGCTTTCTTT
TRBJ1-2 few TRBV28 TRBD1 CASWVVSTGRHTF TGTGCCAGCTGGGTTGTTTCGACAGGGAGGCACACCTTC
TRBJ2-3 . TRBV19 TRBD1 CASRLTGGADTQYF TGTGCCAGTCGACTGACAGGGGGGGCAGATACGCAGTATTTT
TRBJ2-3 . TRBV14 . CASSQDRSGSNTQYF TGTGCCAGCAGCCAAGATCGAAGCGGTTCAAATACGCAGTATTTT
TRBJ2-1 . TRBV7-2 TRBD2 CASSSGLANEQFF TGTGCCAGCAGTTCGGGACTAGCAAATGAGCAGTTCTTC